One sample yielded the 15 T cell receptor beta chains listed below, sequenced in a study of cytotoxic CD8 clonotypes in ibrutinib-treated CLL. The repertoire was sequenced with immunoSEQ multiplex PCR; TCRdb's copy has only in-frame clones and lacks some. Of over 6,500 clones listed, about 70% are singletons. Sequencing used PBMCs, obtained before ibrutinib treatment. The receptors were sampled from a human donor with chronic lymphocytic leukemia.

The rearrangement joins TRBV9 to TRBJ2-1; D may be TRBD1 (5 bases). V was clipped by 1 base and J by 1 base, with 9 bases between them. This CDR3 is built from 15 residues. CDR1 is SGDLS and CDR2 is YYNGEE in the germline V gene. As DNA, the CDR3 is TGTGCCAGCAGCGTACAGGGTAATTCCTACAATGAGCAGTTCTTC. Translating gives CASSVQGNSYNEQFF.

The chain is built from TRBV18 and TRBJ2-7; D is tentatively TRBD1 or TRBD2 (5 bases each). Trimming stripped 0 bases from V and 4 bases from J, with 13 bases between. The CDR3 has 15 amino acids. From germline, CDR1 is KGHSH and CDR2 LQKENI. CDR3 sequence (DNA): TGTGCCAGCTCACCACCGGGAAGTGGGGGATACGAGCAGTACTTC. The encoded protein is CASSPPGSGGYEQYF.

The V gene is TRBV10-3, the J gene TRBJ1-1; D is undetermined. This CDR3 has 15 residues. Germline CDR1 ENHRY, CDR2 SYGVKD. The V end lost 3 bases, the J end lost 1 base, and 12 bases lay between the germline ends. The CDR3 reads CAISDAGVGNTEAFF. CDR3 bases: TGTGCCATCAGTGACGCCGGGGTGGGGAACACTGAAGCTTTCTTT.

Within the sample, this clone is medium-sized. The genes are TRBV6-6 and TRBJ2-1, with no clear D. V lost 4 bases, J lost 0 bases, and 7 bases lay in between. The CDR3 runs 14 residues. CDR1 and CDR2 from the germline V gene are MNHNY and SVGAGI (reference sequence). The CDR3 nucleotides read TGTGCCAGCAGTTCCCCTTCCTCCTACAATGAGCAGTTCTTC. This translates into CASSSPSSYNEQFF.

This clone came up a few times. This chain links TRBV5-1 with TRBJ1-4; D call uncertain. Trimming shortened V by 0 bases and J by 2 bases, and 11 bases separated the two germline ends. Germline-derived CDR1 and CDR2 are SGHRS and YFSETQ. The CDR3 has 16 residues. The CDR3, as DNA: TGCGCCAGCAGCTTGGGTAGGGATCGTACTAATGAAAAACTGTTTTTT. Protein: CASSLGRDRTNEKLFF.

CDR3 region: CASSLGTSGFYEQYF. CDR3 bases: TGTGCCAGTAGTCTGGGGACTAGCGGGTTCTACGAGCAGTACTTC. The rearrangement joins TRBV19 to TRBJ2-7, with 12 bases lining up with TRBD2. V shed 5 bases, J shed 3 bases, and the junction held 5 bases outside the gene matches. This CDR3 comprises 15 residues. CDR1 is LNHDA and CDR2 is SQIVND in the germline V gene (reference sequence).

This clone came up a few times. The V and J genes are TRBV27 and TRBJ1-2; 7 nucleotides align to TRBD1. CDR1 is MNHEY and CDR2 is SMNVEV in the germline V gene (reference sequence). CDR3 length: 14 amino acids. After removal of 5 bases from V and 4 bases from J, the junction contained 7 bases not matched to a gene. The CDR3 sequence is CASSLKSGGYGYTF. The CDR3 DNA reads TGTGCCAGCAGTCTCAAATCAGGGGGCTATGGCTACACCTTC.

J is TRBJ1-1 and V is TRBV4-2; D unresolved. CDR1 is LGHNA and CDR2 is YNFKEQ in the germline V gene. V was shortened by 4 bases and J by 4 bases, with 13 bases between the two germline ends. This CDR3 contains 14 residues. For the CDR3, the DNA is TGTGCCAGCAGCCCTGGAGGGATTGGCACTGAAGCTTTCTTT. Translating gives CASSPGGIGTEAFF.

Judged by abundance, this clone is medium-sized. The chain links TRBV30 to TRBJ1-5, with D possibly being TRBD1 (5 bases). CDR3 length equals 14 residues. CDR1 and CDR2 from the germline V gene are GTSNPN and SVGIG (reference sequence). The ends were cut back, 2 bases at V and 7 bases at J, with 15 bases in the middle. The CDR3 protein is CAWSRGTGEQPQHF. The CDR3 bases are TGTGCCTGGAGTCGGGGGACCGGGGAACAGCCCCAGCATTTT.

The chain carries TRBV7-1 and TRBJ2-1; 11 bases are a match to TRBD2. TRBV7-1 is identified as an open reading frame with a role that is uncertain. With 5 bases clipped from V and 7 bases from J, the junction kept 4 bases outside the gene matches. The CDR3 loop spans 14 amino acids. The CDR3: CASSPGLAENEQFF. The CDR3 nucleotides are TGTGCCAGCAGCCCGGGACTAGCGGAGAATGAGCAGTTCTTC.

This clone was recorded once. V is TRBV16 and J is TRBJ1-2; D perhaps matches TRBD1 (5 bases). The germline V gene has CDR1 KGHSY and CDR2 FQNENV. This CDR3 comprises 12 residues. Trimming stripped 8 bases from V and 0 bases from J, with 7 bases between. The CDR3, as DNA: TGTGCCAGCCAAGGGGCTAACTATGGCTACACCTTC. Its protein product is CASQGANYGYTF.

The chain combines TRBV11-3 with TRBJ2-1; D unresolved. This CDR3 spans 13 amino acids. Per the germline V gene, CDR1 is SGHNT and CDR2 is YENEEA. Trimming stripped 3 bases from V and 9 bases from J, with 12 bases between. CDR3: CASSLPDRGEQFF. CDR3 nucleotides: TGTGCCAGCAGCTTGCCCGATAGAGGTGAGCAGTTCTTC.

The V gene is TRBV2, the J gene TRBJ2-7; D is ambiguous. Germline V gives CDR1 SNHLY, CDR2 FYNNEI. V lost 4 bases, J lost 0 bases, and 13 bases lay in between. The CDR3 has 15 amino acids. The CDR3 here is CASSGIQVLSYEQYF. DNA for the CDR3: TGTGCCAGCAGTGGCATACAAGTTCTCTCCTACGAGCAGTACTTC.

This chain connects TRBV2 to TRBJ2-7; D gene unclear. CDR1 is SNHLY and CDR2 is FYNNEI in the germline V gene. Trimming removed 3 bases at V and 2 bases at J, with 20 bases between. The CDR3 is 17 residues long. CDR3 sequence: CASSETYPDRHPYEQYF. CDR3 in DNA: TGTGCCAGCAGTGAGACCTACCCGGACCGGCACCCCTACGAGCAGTACTTC.

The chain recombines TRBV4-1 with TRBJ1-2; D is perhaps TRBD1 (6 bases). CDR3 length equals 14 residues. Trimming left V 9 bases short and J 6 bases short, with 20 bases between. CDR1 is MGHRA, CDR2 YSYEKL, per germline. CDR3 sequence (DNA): TGCGCCAGTGGAACGATCGGGGGGCGCAATGGCTACACCTTC. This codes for CASGTIGGRNGYTF.